The 31 T cell receptor beta chains below come from one sample, sequenced in a study of tissue T cells after allogeneic stem cell transplantation. Generated by immunoSEQ multiplex PCR, the TCRdb table keeps only in-frame clones and is missing some. The sample records about 48,000 clones, around 72% being singletons. The material sequenced was sorted cells pooled from one or two spleens. The source of these receptors is a pool of C57BL/6 mice in good health.

This clone was found once. Genes here carry mouse names. The CDR3 end is not reached by the read, which stops 1 residue before it; the germline J gene fills it in. Other nucleotide sequences in the sample specify the same CDR3. The chain uses TRBV13-1 and TRBJ2-7; D unresolved. V was pared by 2 bases and J by 0 bases, with 3 bases between. CDR1 is NSHNY and CDR2 is SYGAGN in the germline V gene. This CDR3 contains 12 residues. The CDR3 protein is CASSESSYEQYF. The CDR3 DNA, read in part, is TGTGCCAGCAGTGAGAGCTCCTATGAACAGTAC.

As to this clone: The listed genes are named as in mouse. The CDR3 end lies 1 residue beyond the end of the read and is filled in from the germline J gene. This rearrangement joins TRBV16 to TRBJ2-4; D possibly uses TRBD1 or TRBD2 (6 bases each). The CDR3 sequence is 15 residues long. V was cut by 0 bases and J by 3 bases, with 10 bases left in between. In germline, CDR1 is SGHSA, CDR2 FRNQAP. This chain's CDR3 is CASSLDWGPQNTLYF. CDR3 DNA, as far as it was read: TGTGCAAGCAGCTTAGATTGGGGGCCCCAAAACACCTTGTAC.

A word on this clone: Gene labels here are mouse ones. The missing CDR3 end, 1 residue past where the read stops, is filled in from the germline J gene. The J gene is TRBJ1-1, the V gene TRBV17; 10 nucleotides agree with TRBD1. There are 15 residues in the CDR3. J gave up 3 bases and V 3 bases, and 4 bases lay outside the gene matches. Germline lookup yields CDR1 MNHDT and CDR2 YYDKIL. The CDR3 sequence is CASSSPGQGYTEVFF. The CDR3 bases that were read are TGTGCTAGCAGTAGTCCGGGACAGGGGTACACAGAAGTCTTC.

Note on this clone: These gene names are mouse names. CDR3 DNA, as far as it was read: TGTGCCAGCGGTGATGCCTGGGGGTGGGGTGCAGAAACGCTGTAT. Protein sequence: CASGDAWGWGAETLY. The complete CDR3 protein is CASGDAWGWGAETLYF. This rearrangement joins TRBV13-2 to TRBJ2-3; 7 bases fit TRBD2. The read comes to an end 1 residue before the CDR3 does, leaving the germline J gene to fill in the end. Germline V lookup: CDR1 NNHNN, CDR2 SYGAGS (reference sequence). This CDR3 has 16 amino acids. The V and J ends lost 0 bases and 1 base, in that order; junction bases with no gene match: 5.

In the case of this clone: Mouse gene names and germline throughout. Read coverage stops 1 residue before the CDR3 terminus; the germline J gene supplies the remainder. The chain has TRBV20 and TRBJ1-1; the D is unclear. This CDR3 contains 11 residues. CDR1 and CDR2 (germline): GFQATS, STVNSAI. Trimming removed 3 bases from V and 1 base from J, with 3 bases in between. Incomplete CDR3 DNA: TGTGGTGCTAGACCGAACACAGAAGTCTTC. This gives the protein CGARPNTEVF. The entire CDR3 protein reads CGARPNTEVFF.

This clone was seen a handful of times. Genes here carry mouse names. The read is 1 residue too short to cover the CDR3 end, so that end is filled in from the germline J gene. This chain connects TRBV13-1 to TRBJ2-7, with 8 bases aligning to TRBD1. J gave up 4 bases and V 0 bases, and 3 bases lay outside the gene matches. This CDR3 is built from 14 residues. Germline loops: CDR1 NSHNY, CDR2 SYGAGN. CDR3 sequence reads: CASSDGQGAYEQYF. Partial CDR3 DNA: TGTGCCAGCAGTGATGGGCAGGGGGCTTATGAACAGTAC.

In regard to this clone: Genes here carry mouse names. The CDR3 goes on 1 residue after the read ends, and that part is filled in from the germline J gene. This sequence joins TRBV19 and TRBJ2-7; possibly TRBD1 for D (5 bases). Germline loops: CDR1 FNHDT, CDR2 SITEND (reference sequence). This CDR3 spans 12 amino acids. With 4 bases removed from V and 4 bases from J, the gap between germline ends came to 9 bases. The chain's CDR3 is CASSPDRYEQYF. The sequenced part of the CDR3 DNA is TGTGCCAGCAGTCCTGACAGATATGAACAGTAC.

Turning to this clone: Any gene name here is a mouse gene name. CDR3 bases read: TGTGCCAGCAGACCCGACTGGGGGGGCGCAGAAACGCTGTAT. Its protein product is CASRPDWGGAETLY. The full CDR3 protein reads CASRPDWGGAETLYF. The chain carries TRBV13-1 and TRBJ2-3, with TRBD2 matching over 12 bases. The CDR3 end is not reached by the read, which stops 1 residue before it; the germline J gene fills it in. The CDR3 runs 15 residues. CDR1 is NSHNY, CDR2 SYGAGN, per germline. Germline trimming cut 5 bases from V and 3 bases from J; bases unmatched to any gene: 4.

About this clone itself: Mouse germline and gene names are used. The CDR3 end lies 1 residue beyond the end of the read and is filled in from the germline J gene. This chain uses TRBV13-3 with TRBJ1-6; D call uncertain. TRBJ1-6 is given ORF status, its function remaining uncertain. The length of the CDR3 is 13 residues. Trimming removed 0 bases from V and 8 bases from J, with 6 bases in between. Germline CDR1 reads NNHDY; CDR2 reads SYVADS. The part of the CDR3 DNA that was read is TGTGCCAGCAGTGATGCGAGAGATTCGCCCCTCTAC. This gives the protein CASSDARDSPLY. The whole CDR3 region reads CASSDARDSPLYF.

This clone has only one observation. Gene names and germline match the mouse. The CDR3 is cut off 1 residue early in the read; its end comes from the germline J gene. V is TRBV15 and J is TRBJ1-1; D remains unclear. The V gene lost 1 base and the J gene lost 6 bases, with 3 bases spanning the gap. In germline, CDR1 is SGHND, CDR2 FRSKSL. The CDR3 extends over 11 amino acids. The CDR3 loop is CASSLGSEVFF. The sequenced CDR3 bases are TGTGCCAGCAGTTTAGGGTCAGAAGTCTTC. Together with reference TRBV15 and TRBJ1-1, the CDR3 gives the full variable domain: DAGVTQTPRHEVAEKGQTIILKCEPVSGHNDLFWYRQTKIQGLELLSYFRSKSLMEDGGAFKDRFKAEMLNSSFSTLKIQPTEPKDSAVYLCASSLGSEVFFGKGTRLTVV.

In this sample, this clone turned up a few times. Mouse names are used for the genes. The CDR3 end is not reached by the read, which stops 1 residue before it; the germline J gene fills it in. The J gene is TRBJ2-7, the V gene TRBV24; perhaps TRBD2 as D (6 bases). CDR1 is KGHTA and CDR2 is FRNEEI in the germline V gene. V lost 4 bases, J lost 1 base, and 17 bases lay in between. This CDR3 has 16 residues. The part of the CDR3 DNA that was read is TGTGCCAGCAGTCCCCGTCCACTGGGTCCTTCCTATGAACAGTAC. Translated: CASSPRPLGPSYEQY. The full CDR3 is CASSPRPLGPSYEQYF.

This clone was detected a few times. The gene names given are mouse names. The missing CDR3 end, 1 residue past where the read stops, is filled in from the germline J gene. The genes are TRBV5 and TRBJ2-7, with 9 bases aligning to TRBD2. Germline V gene sequence: CDR1 LGHNA, CDR2 YNLKQL (reference sequence). The CDR3 extends over 14 amino acids. The V segment lost 1 base and the J segment 4 bases; nucleotides outside the gene matches: 2. The CDR3 here is CASSQAGTGYEQYF. CDR3 bases read: TGTGCCAGCAGCCAAGCCGGGACTGGGTATGAACAGTAC.

Of note for this clone: The gene names given are mouse names. The read ends 1 residue early relative to the CDR3; the germline J gene fills the gap. The chain couples TRBV3 to TRBJ2-4; 9 nucleotides match TRBD1. This CDR3 is built from 13 residues. The germline gives CDR1 SNHLY, CDR2 FYNGKV (reference sequence). The trim removed 6 bases at V and 7 bases at J, leaving 5 bases unmatched. CDR3 sequence: CASSSDRGYTLYF. CDR3 bases read: TGTGCCAGCAGTTCGGACAGGGGTTACACCTTGTAC.

A word on this clone: These gene names are mouse names. The missing CDR3 end, 1 residue past where the read stops, is filled in from the germline J gene. The chain links TRBV2 to TRBJ2-5; weak D call: TRBD1 (5 bases). The CDR3 loop spans 14 amino acids. V lost 6 bases and J lost 0, with 10 bases in between. The germline CDR1 and CDR2 sequences are LGHNA and YSYQKL. This CDR3 is CASRRTFNQDTQYF. CDR3 DNA, as far as it was read: TGTGCCAGCAGACGGACATTTAACCAAGACACCCAGTAC.

Turning to this clone: Mouse names are used for the genes. The CDR3 end falls 1 residue outside the read, so it is completed with the germline J gene. V and J are TRBV13-2 and TRBJ1-4; 8 bases agree with TRBD1. The CDR3 contains 15 residues. Germline loops: CDR1 NNHNN, CDR2 SYGAGS (reference sequence). Unmatched junction bases numbered 4, after V lost 5 bases and J lost 1 base. Here the CDR3 reads CASGGDRNSNERLFF. The CDR3 DNA, read in part, is TGTGCCAGCGGGGGGGACAGGAATTCCAACGAAAGATTATTT.

In regard to this clone: The genes and germline here are from mouse. The DNA ends 1 residue before the CDR3 does, and the rest of the CDR3 is filled in from the germline J gene. The chain couples TRBV5 to TRBJ2-5, with TRBD2 matching over 9 bases. Trimming took 5 bases from V and 0 from J; bases not matched to a gene: 6. The CDR3 is 16 residues long. Germline V gives CDR1 LGHNA, CDR2 YNLKQL (reference sequence). The CDR3: CASSFLGGRNQDTQYF. Incomplete CDR3 DNA: TGTGCCAGCAGCTTCTTGGGGGGGCGAAACCAAGACACCCAGTAC.

About this clone: Gene names follow the mouse nomenclature. The read ends 1 residue early relative to the CDR3; the germline J gene fills the gap. The chain employs TRBV2 and TRBJ1-4, with D possibly being TRBD1 (6 bases). Deletions cut 4 bases from V and 3 bases from J, with 12 bases between. The length of the CDR3 is 15 residues. The germline CDR1 and CDR2 sequences are LGHNA and YSYQKL. The CDR3 here is CASSPPGQTNERLFF. The sequenced part of the CDR3 DNA is TGTGCCAGCAGCCCGCCGGGACAAACCAACGAAAGATTATTT.

A note on this clone: Germline and genes here are mouse. The CDR3 goes on 1 residue after the read ends, and that part is filled in from the germline J gene. The chain joins TRBV15 to TRBJ1-2, with a possible D match to TRBD1 (5 bases). Germline V CDR1 and CDR2: SGHND, FRSKSL. There are 13 residues in the CDR3. Trimming took off 5 bases at V and 3 bases at J, with 10 bases between the two ends. CDR3 loop: CASSQGRDSDYTF. CDR3 DNA, as far as it was read: TGTGCCAGCAGTCAGGGAAGGGACTCCGACTACACC.

Turning to this clone: The genes and germline here are from mouse. The CDR3 sequence: CASSADSNSDYTF. CDR3 bases read: TGTGCCAGCAGTGCGGACTCAAACTCCGACTACACC. This chain links TRBV13-1 with TRBJ1-2; D is ambiguous. The CDR3 goes on 1 residue after the read ends, and that part is filled in from the germline J gene. This CDR3 has 13 amino acids. Germline loops: CDR1 NSHNY, CDR2 SYGAGN. Trimming stripped 3 bases from V and 0 bases from J, with 6 bases between.

About this clone itself: Any gene name here is a mouse gene name. The observed sequence ends 1 residue before the CDR3 terminus, with the missing tail filled in from the germline J gene. This chain uses TRBV14 with TRBJ2-5; TRBD1 agrees at 8 bases. CDR1 SGHDT and CDR2 FRDEAV come from the germline V gene. The length of the CDR3 is 12 residues. V trimming: 5 bases; J trimming: 7 bases; junction bases outside the gene matches: 3. CDR3 sequence reads: CASSPRGHTQYF. CDR3 bases read: TGTGCCAGCAGCCCCAGGGGGCACACCCAGTAC.

As to this clone: Germline and genes here are mouse. The read stops 1 residue short of the end of the CDR3; the missing end is completed from the germline J gene. The chain recombines TRBV20 with TRBJ2-3; D is uncertain. The ends were cut back, 1 base at V and 0 bases at J, with 8 bases in the middle. CDR3 length equals 14 residues. Germline values: CDR1 GFQATS, CDR2 STVNSAI. The CDR3 sequence is CGARGPSSAETLYF. Incomplete CDR3 DNA: TGTGGTGCTAGGGGCCCATCTAGTGCAGAAACGCTGTAT.

Note on this clone: The listed genes are named as in mouse. The read ends 1 residue early relative to the CDR3; the germline J gene fills the gap. Different DNA sequences within this sample yield the same CDR3. The gene calls are TRBV5 and TRBJ2-5, with D possibly being TRBD2 (5 bases). Germline-derived CDR1 and CDR2 are LGHNA and YNLKQL (reference sequence). This CDR3 has 14 residues. V lost 0 bases and J 2 bases, leaving 6 bases between the germline ends. The CDR3 bases that were read are TGTGCCAGCAGCCAAGATTGGGGCCAAGACACCCAGTAC. Protein sequence: CASSQDWGQDTQY. The full-length CDR3 reads as CASSQDWGQDTQYF.

Regarding this clone: Gene names and germline refer to mouse. The read falls 1 residue short of the CDR3 end, and the missing part is taken from the germline J gene. This chain uses TRBV26 with TRBJ2-7, with a tentative D call TRBD1 (5 bases). In germline, CDR1 is KGHPV, CDR2 FQNQEV (reference sequence). V dropped 4 bases and J dropped 1 base, with 8 bases sitting between them. The CDR3 covers 13 residues. The sequenced part of the CDR3 DNA is TGTGCCAGCAGTCCGTACAGGTCCTATGAACAGTAC. Its protein is CASSPYRSYEQY. In full, the CDR3 is CASSPYRSYEQYF.

As for this clone: The germline and genes are mouse ones. Coverage ceases 1 residue before the CDR3 finishes, and the germline J gene fills in the end. The chain joins TRBV13-1 to TRBJ2-4; D is unclear. V was pared by 1 base and J by 8 bases, with 8 bases between. Germline V CDR1 and CDR2: NSHNY, SYGAGN. The CDR3 spans 12 residues. The DNA read from the CDR3 is TGTGCCAGCAGTGATTTGGGAAGCACCTTGTAC. As protein: CASSDLGSTLY. The CDR3 reads in full as CASSDLGSTLYF.

In this sample, this clone turned up a few times. Genes and germline are mouse. The CDR3 end is not reached by the read, which stops 1 residue before it; the germline J gene fills it in. The V and J genes are TRBV13-2 and TRBJ2-7; 7 bases line up with TRBD2. Losses at the gene ends were 0 bases for V and 6 bases for J; bases not matched to a gene: 9. The germline gives CDR1 NNHNN, CDR2 SYGAGS (reference sequence). The CDR3 spans 15 residues. CDR3 loop: CASGDALGRICEQYF. Incomplete CDR3 DNA: TGTGCCAGCGGTGATGCACTGGGGAGGATCTGTGAACAGTAC.

In its sample, this clone was seen once. Germline and genes here are mouse. The observed sequence ends 1 residue before the CDR3 terminus, with the missing tail filled in from the germline J gene. The chain links TRBV13-2 to TRBJ1-4; 7 bases align to TRBD1. This CDR3 has 16 amino acids. V was clipped by 1 base and J by 0 bases; unmatched bases: 3. Germline-derived CDR1 and CDR2 are NNHNN and SYGAGS (reference sequence). The part of the CDR3 DNA that was read is TGTGCCAGCGGTGATCCAGGGGGGATTTCCAACGAAAGATTATTT. Amino acid sequence: CASGDPGGISNERLF. The entire CDR3 reads CASGDPGGISNERLFF.

For this clone: Genes here carry mouse names. Read sequence stops 1 residue before the CDR3 end, and the germline J gene provides the missing end. The rearrangement links TRBV19 to TRBJ2-7, with D possibly being TRBD1 (6 bases). This CDR3 is 12 amino acids long. Trimming stripped 0 bases from V and 5 bases from J, with 6 bases between. Germline loops: CDR1 FNHDT, CDR2 SITEND (reference sequence). The CDR3 sequence: CASSIAGDEQYF. CDR3 bases read: TGTGCCAGCAGTATAGCAGGGGATGAACAGTAC.

With regard to this clone: Gene names are mouse gene names. The read is 1 residue too short to cover the CDR3 end, so that end is filled in from the germline J gene. The V call is TRBV5, the J call TRBJ2-7; D possibly uses TRBD1 or TRBD2 (5 bases each). This CDR3 spans 15 amino acids. Trimming pared 0 bases from V and 4 bases from J, leaving 13 bases between. The germline CDR1 and CDR2 sequences are LGHNA and YNLKQL (reference sequence). CDR3 residues: CASSQDPWGHYEQYF. The part of the CDR3 DNA that was read is TGTGCCAGCAGCCAAGATCCATGGGGCCATTATGAACAGTAC.

To note about this clone: Gene names refer to mouse genes. CDR3 region: CASSRQFNQDTQYF. CDR3 DNA, as far as it was read: TGTGCCAGCAGCCGACAGTTTAACCAAGACACCCAGTAC. This chain uses TRBV3 with TRBJ2-5; maybe TRBD1 (5 bases). The observed sequence ends 1 residue before the CDR3 terminus, with the missing tail filled in from the germline J gene. The CDR3 is 14 amino acids. Germline V gene sequence: CDR1 SNHLY, CDR2 FYNGKV (reference sequence). V was pared by 5 bases and J by 0 bases, with 9 bases between.

Comment on this clone: The gene names here belong to mouse. CDR3 loop: CASSLGQSNTEVFF. CDR3 DNA (partial): TGTGCCAGCAGCTTGGGACAATCAAACACAGAAGTCTTC. The gene calls are TRBV4 and TRBJ1-1; D possibly corresponds to TRBD1 (6 bases). Sequencing ends 1 residue short of the CDR3 end; the germline J gene provides the rest. This CDR3 spans 14 amino acids. V was pared by 4 bases and J by 0 bases, with 9 bases between. Germline lookup yields CDR1 LGHDT and CDR2 YNNKQL (reference sequence).

With regard to this clone: Gene names refer to mouse genes. The sequenced fragment ends 1 residue before the CDR3 boundary, so the rest is inferred from the germline J gene. This chain joins TRBV13-1 and TRBJ1-2; 7 nucleotides agree with TRBD1. Per the germline V gene, CDR1 is NSHNY and CDR2 is SYGAGN. The junction had 3 bases not matched to a gene; V was cut back by 0 bases and J by 4 bases. The length of the CDR3 is 14 residues. The part of the CDR3 DNA that was read is TGTGCCAGCAGTGATGACAGGGGAGCCTCCGACTACACC. Translation gives CASSDDRGASDYT. The CDR3 in its entirety is CASSDDRGASDYTF.